This T cell receptor beta chain appears in the sequencing data of a study of technical replicates of blood from a handful of donors. Germline lookup yields CDR1 SGHRS and CDR2 YFSETQ. The CDR3 sequence is 11 residues long. V gave up 7 bases and J gave up 4 bases, with 9 bases separating them. Only one count was recorded for this clone. Repertoires were generated with immunoSEQ multiplex PCR, while TCRdb's copy carries only in-frame clones and drops some. The sample includes around 80,000 clones, about 98% of them seen just once. This receptor was identified in a human donor in good health. The gene calls are TRBV5-1 and TRBJ2-7, with D possibly being TRBD2 (5 bases). Sequencing was performed on T cells isolated from PBMCs. The CDR3 DNA reads TGCGCCAGCCGTGGGGAGTACGAGCAGTACTTC. It yields the protein CASRGEYEQYF.